This T cell receptor (beta chain) was observed in a study of blood T cell repertoires in COVID-19. TCRdb keeps only in-frame clones here, not all; method: immunoSEQ multiplex PCR. The repertoire holds 40,000 to 60,000 clones, with 68% as singletons. CDR3 size: 17 residues. The J segment lost 2 bases and the V segment lost 6 bases, leaving 12 bases of the junction unmatched. In germline, CDR1 is SGHTS, CDR2 YDEGEE. The chain is built from TRBV5-8 and TRBJ2-3; 10 bases are a match to TRBD2. The sequence came from a woman in her seventies with acute or convalescent COVID-19. Material for sequencing was peripheral blood. In DNA, the CDR3 is TGTGCCAGCACTGGGCTAGCGGGAGTTATCGTCACAGATACGCAGTATTTT. Translated, it gives CASTGLAGVIVTDTQYF.